Included here is one T cell receptor beta chain sequence, with context. This specimen belongs to a study of blood T cell repertoires in COVID-19. Across the study: Sites in the United States, Italy and Spain provided acute and convalescent COVID-19 samples. Sources were T cells, B-cell-depleted T cells, or PBMCs; the material itself was cDNA or gDNA.

In the authors' workflow: Amplification of reference gene primers provided the estimated nucleated cell counts. Libraries were prepared by immunoSEQ multiplex PCR; TCRdb keeps only in-frame clonotypes and omits some of them. The DNA was the basis for D and trimming; V, J and clone size are from that table. The repertoire consists of 180,000 or so clones, with around 91% occurring once and the leading ten covering 0.62%. Germline loops: CDR1 MGHRA, CDR2 YSYEKL. The CDR3 has 16 amino acids. The trim removed 3 bases at V and 2 bases at J, leaving 5 bases unmatched. Sequencing input: peripheral blood. The receptor comes from a man aged 45 to 65 with acute or convalescent COVID-19. The chain joins TRBV4-1 to TRBJ2-7, with 12 positions matching TRBD2. This chain's CDR3 is CASSHPTSGSAYEQYF. The CDR3 DNA reads TGCGCCAGCAGCCACCCGACTAGCGGGAGCGCCTACGAGCAGTACTTC.